This T cell receptor (beta chain) was captured in a study of T-cell memory formation after mild COVID-19. Findings and limits, study-wide: The appearance of some responding clones in pre-infection memory suggested that cross-reactive memory joined.

In this sample, this clonotype turned up a few times. The antigen is unknown. This CDR3 is 15 amino acids long. Trimming shortened V by 5 bases and J by 8 bases, and 22 bases separated the two germline ends. The germline V gene has CDR1 DFQATT and CDR2 SNEGSKA (reference sequence). TCRdb re-derived calls from the 5' RACE reads in MiXCR, one entry per CDR3 protein. The data hold 470,000 or so distinct CDR3 sequences, with roughly 18% observed a single time. Source material: PBMCs or a T cell subset sorted from them (not recorded which). The TCR was taken from a man aged 18 to 30 who had mild COVID-19 (a few samples of this study predate the infection). Cell type and time point are not known. The V gene is TRBV20-1, the J gene TRBJ2-1; the D gene is possibly TRBD2 (5 bases). CDR3 in amino acids: CSAPGWVLAGYEQFF. The CDR3 DNA is TGCAGTGCTCCCGGCTGGGTGCTAGCAGGCTATGAGCAGTTCTTC.